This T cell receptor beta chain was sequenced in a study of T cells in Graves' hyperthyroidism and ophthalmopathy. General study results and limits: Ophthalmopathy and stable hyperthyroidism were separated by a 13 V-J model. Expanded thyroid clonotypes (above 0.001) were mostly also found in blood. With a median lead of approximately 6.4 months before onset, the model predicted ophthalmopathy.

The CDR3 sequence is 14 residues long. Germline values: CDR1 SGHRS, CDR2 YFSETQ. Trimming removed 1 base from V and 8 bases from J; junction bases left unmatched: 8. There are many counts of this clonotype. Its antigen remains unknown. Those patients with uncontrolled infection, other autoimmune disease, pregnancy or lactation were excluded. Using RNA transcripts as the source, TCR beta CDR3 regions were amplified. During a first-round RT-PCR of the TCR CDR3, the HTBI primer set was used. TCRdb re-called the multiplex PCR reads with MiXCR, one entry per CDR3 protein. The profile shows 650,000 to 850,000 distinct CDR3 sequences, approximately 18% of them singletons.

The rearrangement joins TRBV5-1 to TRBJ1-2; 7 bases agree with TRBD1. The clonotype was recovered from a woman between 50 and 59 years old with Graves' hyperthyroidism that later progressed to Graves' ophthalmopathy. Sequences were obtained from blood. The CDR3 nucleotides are TGCGCCAGCAGCTTGTCTGGGACAGAAGGCGGCTACACCTTC. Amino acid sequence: CASSLSGTEGGYTF.